Listed below are T cell receptor beta chains from one sample, sequenced in a study of cytotoxic CD8 clonotypes in ibrutinib-treated CLL. Generated by immunoSEQ multiplex PCR, the TCRdb table keeps only in-frame clones and is missing some. There are about 140,000 clones in the sample; approximately 80% occur only once, and 7.5% to 8% lies in the top ten. The sample in question was PBMCs, obtained after 36 months of ibrutinib treatment. Receptor source: a human donor with chronic lymphocytic leukemia. Both conserved end residues are part of each CDR3. The order of the fields is CDR3 length, D gene, clone size, V gene, J gene, CDR3 protein, CDR3 DNA. The D gene is left open where the match is weak. Rows give clone size only sometimes, using once, few, many, or a class for an expanded clone.

cdr3_length: 14
d_call: TRBD1
clone_size: .
v_call: TRBV29-1
j_call: TRBJ1-5
cdr3_aa: CIRYLDRADQPQHF
cdr3_nt: TGCATTCGATACCTCGACAGGGCCGATCAGCCCCAGCATTTT

cdr3_length: 13
d_call: .
clone_size: .
v_call: TRBV5-4
j_call: TRBJ1-3
cdr3_aa: CASSLSLGNTIYF
cdr3_nt: TGTGCCAGCAGCTTGTCTCTGGGAAACACCATATATTTT

cdr3_length: 13
d_call: .
clone_size: once
v_call: TRBV11-3
j_call: TRBJ2-7
cdr3_aa: CASSLVTDYEQYF
cdr3_nt: TGTGCCAGCAGCTTAGTTACCGATTACGAGCAGTACTTC

cdr3_length: 13
d_call: .
clone_size: .
v_call: TRBV11-2
j_call: TRBJ2-7
cdr3_aa: CASSLVSSYEQYF
cdr3_nt: TGTGCCAGCAGCTTAGTCAGCTCCTACGAGCAGTACTTC

cdr3_length: 16
d_call: TRBD2
clone_size: .
v_call: TRBV9
j_call: TRBJ2-3
cdr3_aa: CASSPHEAGGDMTQYF
cdr3_nt: TGTGCCAGCAGCCCTCATGAAGCGGGGGGAGATATGACGCAGTATTTT

cdr3_length: 16
d_call: TRBD1
clone_size: .
v_call: TRBV28
j_call: TRBJ2-7
cdr3_aa: CASSSSPGQGNYEQYF
cdr3_nt: TGTGCCAGCAGCAGCTCGCCGGGACAGGGGAACTACGAGCAGTACTTC

cdr3_length: 15
d_call: TRBD1
clone_size: .
v_call: TRBV5-1
j_call: TRBJ1-4
cdr3_aa: CASSPRQGSDEKLFF
cdr3_nt: TGCGCCAGCAGCCCCAGACAGGGTTCGGATGAAAAACTGTTTTTT

cdr3_length: 18
d_call: TRBD2
clone_size: .
v_call: TRBV4-2
j_call: TRBJ2-1
cdr3_aa: CASSLRTSGGSSYNEQFF
cdr3_nt: TGTGCCAGCAGCTTGCGGACTAGCGGGGGGAGCTCCTACAATGAGCAGTTCTTC

cdr3_length: 16
d_call: .
clone_size: .
v_call: TRBV7-2
j_call: TRBJ1-2
cdr3_aa: CASSSSAAGLNYGYTF
cdr3_nt: TGTGCCAGCAGCTCCTCGGCGGCAGGGCTTAACTATGGCTACACCTTC

cdr3_length: 14
d_call: .
clone_size: once
v_call: TRBV5-1
j_call: TRBJ2-5
cdr3_aa: CASKSGLEWETQYF
cdr3_nt: TGCGCCAGCAAATCAGGCCTAGAATGGGAGACCCAGTACTTC

cdr3_length: 13
d_call: .
clone_size: .
v_call: TRBV29-1
j_call: TRBJ2-5
cdr3_aa: CSVERGNGETQYF
cdr3_nt: TGCAGCGTTGAAAGGGGGAATGGGGAGACCCAGTACTTC

cdr3_length: 15
d_call: TRBD2
clone_size: once
v_call: TRBV29-1
j_call: TRBJ2-5
cdr3_aa: CSVRGGLAGVETQYF
cdr3_nt: TGCAGCGTTAGGGGGGGACTAGCGGGAGTCGAGACCCAGTACTTC

cdr3_length: 14
d_call: .
clone_size: .
v_call: TRBV6-5
j_call: TRBJ2-7
cdr3_aa: CASRPWTGPYEQYF
cdr3_nt: TGTGCCAGCAGACCGTGGACGGGCCCCTACGAGCAGTACTTC

cdr3_length: 15
d_call: .
clone_size: .
v_call: TRBV29-1
j_call: TRBJ1-1
cdr3_aa: CSVEKERFLNTEAFF
cdr3_nt: TGCAGCGTTGAAAAGGAGAGGTTTTTGAACACTGAAGCTTTCTTT

cdr3_length: 13
d_call: .
clone_size: .
v_call: TRBV25-1
j_call: TRBJ2-7
cdr3_aa: CASSESGYYEQYF
cdr3_nt: TGTGCCAGCAGTGAATCTGGATACTACGAGCAGTACTTC

cdr3_length: 15
d_call: TRBD2
clone_size: .
v_call: TRBV7-9
j_call: TRBJ2-7
cdr3_aa: CASSPIRAGGGEQYF
cdr3_nt: TGTGCCAGCAGCCCAATCCGAGCGGGAGGAGGTGAGCAGTACTTC